This T cell receptor (beta chain) was captured by sequencing in a study of control samples from healthy donors and cancer patients (dated by TCRdb to 2020 to 2021). Trimmed from V: 8 bases; trimmed from J: 2 bases; junction bases lacking a gene match: 3. The germline V gene (reference sequence) supplies CDR1 LNHNV and CDR2 YYDKDF. Reading from cysteine to phenylalanine, the CDR3 counts 13 amino acids. Only CDR3 DNA remains: 39 bases, in frame from the first base. To prepare the library, the immunoSEQ multiplex PCR assay was applied. TCRdb re-hosts the immuneACCESS table, in-frame sequences only. Its copies lack some clones; in the studies checked, an unresolved V gene accounts for under half of them, and the cause for the rest is not known. This sample comprises roughly 150,000 clones, over 85% of them detected only once. The biggest ten clones account for 2% to 2.5% of the sample. Of note for this clone: Its binding antigen is unknown. No base quality values were provided; no much bigger clone lies one nucleotide off.

This TCR derives from a man aged 50-59 years in good health. Sequenced sample: blood. This receptor chain uses TRBV15 and TRBJ2-3, with 8 bases aligning to TRBD2. The nucleotides read TGTGCCACCCAACTAGCGGCCACAGATACGCAGTATTTT. It translates as CATQLAATDTQYF. Reference TRBV15 and TRBJ2-3 genes cover what lies past the CDR3, so the full variable domain is DAMVIQNPRYQVTQFGKPVTLSCSQTLNHNVMYWYQQKSSQAPKLLFHYYDKDFNNEADTPDNFQSRRPNTSFCFLDIRSPGLGDTAMYLCATQLAATDTQYFGPGTRLTVL.